This T cell receptor beta chain is from a study of cytomegalovirus exposure and HLA in healthy donors. Study-wide background: Unique TCRs from HLA-typed donors, approximately 80 million of them, were held in an early data release. Study conclusions and caveats: Upon later analysis, TCR association rates were observed to vary by HLA locus, being highest for DRB1 and lowest for HLA-C. Reports indicate that TCR beta sequences accurately predicted the HLA-A and HLA-B alleles of most subjects.

The PCR made use of 60 Vbeta and 13 Jbeta primers. Produced via immunoSEQ multiplex PCR; TCRdb's table is partial and in-frame only. The sample includes about 140,000 clones, about 80% of them seen just once. As for this clone: Its antigen is as yet unknown.

The germline V and J ends were trimmed by 8 bases and 1 base, with 5 bases remaining between them. Germline CDR1 and CDR2: MDHEN and SYDVKM. This CDR3 spans 11 amino acids. Source material: PBMCs. This clonotype was sampled from a man in his late teens or twenties in good health and CMV-seronegative. The chain uses TRBV28 and TRBJ1-2; D is undetermined. The CDR3 DNA is TGTGCCAGCCTGAGTAACTATGGCTACACCTTC. Translating it yields CASLSNYGYTF.